This entry concerns a single T cell receptor beta chain. Its antigen is undetermined. The data were obtained in a study of cytomegalovirus exposure and HLA in healthy donors. Study results and caveats: Investigators reported 150 to 200 TCR beta chains as tied to cytomegalovirus. In a later analysis, a genetic analysis reported fewer productive-TCR N-insertions in an Asian-associated ancestry cluster than the cohort average.

The V end was cut by 2 bases, the J end by 6 bases, with 13 bases between. This CDR3 region has 14 residues. From germline, CDR1 is GTSNPN and CDR2 SVGIG (reference sequence). A multiplex PCR was run with 60 Vbeta primers and 13 Jbeta primers. TCRdb's table, derived via immunoSEQ multiplex PCR, lists solely in-frame clones and lacks some. The table has 150,000 to 200,000 clones, about 70% seen once. This clonotype was obtained from a male donor in good health and CMV-seronegative. The source material was PBMCs. This sequence joins TRBV30 and TRBJ1-4; weak D call: TRBD1 (6 bases). The CDR3 DNA is TGTGCCTGGAGTCTCCAAGGGGGATATGAAAAACTGTTTTTT. Protein sequence: CAWSLQGGYEKLFF. The variable domain in full, completed from reference TRBV30 and TRBJ1-4, reads SQTIHQWPATLVQPVGSPLSLECTVEGTSNPNLYWYRQAAGRGLQLLFYSVGIGQISSEVPQNLSASRPQDRQFILSSKKLLLSDSGFYLCAWSLQGGYEKLFFGSGTQLSVL.